Below are 26 T cell receptor beta chains sequenced from a single sample in a study of vaccination effects on CD4 cells after COVID-19. Here immunoSEQ multiplex PCR was the method, and the copy in TCRdb shows in-frame clones only, minus some. Among just under 75,000 clones listed, less than 75% were seen once. Having been cultured for roughly 10 days, the cells underwent CD4+ T cell isolation. Two-dose BNT162b2 or mRNA-1273 vaccination was given to participants. These receptors' antigens are unknown. The material sequenced was CD4+ T cells from PBMCs cultured without peptide, taken after COVID-19 vaccination. Receptor source: a human donor who received a COVID-19 vaccine.

This chain joins TRBV19 and TRBJ1-3; TRBD1 aligns across 9 bases. Germline CDR1 is LNHDA and CDR2 is SQIVND (reference sequence). CDR3 length: 16 amino acids. J lost 4 bases, V lost 4 bases, and 8 bases had no gene match. As DNA, the CDR3 is TGTGCCAGTAGTAGGGGACAGGGTCCGCTCGGAAACACCATATATTTT. This translates into CASSRGQGPLGNTIYF.

The CDR3 DNA reads as TGTGCCAGTGGATATACTGAGCAGTTCTTC. This translates into CASGYTEQFF. J is TRBJ2-1 and V is TRBV19, with unresolved D. V lost 8 bases and J lost 9, with 8 bases in between. The CDR3 has 10 amino acids. Germline CDR1 reads LNHDA; CDR2 reads SQIVND (reference sequence).

J is TRBJ2-2 and V is TRBV11-3; D perhaps matches TRBD1 (6 bases). Trimming cost V 4 bases and J 8 bases, with 11 bases left between them. Germline V lookup: CDR1 SGHNT, CDR2 YENEEA. CDR3 size: 13 residues. CDR3 sequence (DNA): TGTGCCAGCAGCTCCGAAGGGGGTGGGGAGCTGTTTTTT. This sequence encodes CASSSEGGGELFF.

The chain employs TRBV2 and TRBJ2-2; D might be TRBD2 (5 bases). Per the germline V gene, CDR1 is SNHLY and CDR2 is FYNNEI. V was cut by 8 bases and J by 2 bases, with 12 bases left in between. The CDR3 is 14 amino acids. For the CDR3, the DNA is TGTGCCAGCCGATCCGGGATAAACACCGGGGAGCTGTTTTTT. Translated, it gives CASRSGINTGELFF.

This chain uses TRBV4-1 with TRBJ2-5; D may correspond to TRBD1 or TRBD2 (5 bases each). In germline, CDR1 is MGHRA, CDR2 YSYEKL. Trimming shortened V by 3 bases and J by 1 base, and 6 bases separated the two germline ends. This CDR3 is built from 13 residues. CDR3 region: CASSQGVQETQYF. As DNA, the CDR3 is TGCGCCAGCAGCCAGGGGGTCCAAGAGACCCAGTACTTC.

The chain combines TRBV28 with TRBJ1-3, with D hard to call. This CDR3 has 17 amino acids. Germline V CDR1 and CDR2: MDHEN, SYDVKM. The germline V and J ends were trimmed by 2 bases and 3 bases, with 17 bases remaining between them. The CDR3 sequence: CASSLGLVSAVGNTIYF. The CDR3 region has the DNA TGTGCCAGCAGTTTAGGGCTAGTATCGGCGGTTGGAAACACCATATATTTT.

The chain has TRBV18 and TRBJ1-3; 9 bases match TRBD1. CDR3 length: 14 residues. Germline loops: CDR1 KGHSH, CDR2 LQKENI. The trim removed 3 bases at V and 9 bases at J, leaving 6 bases unmatched. The CDR3 nucleotides are TGTGCCAGCTCACCTAGCACAGGGGGCGGCACCATATATTTT. Its protein is CASSPSTGGGTIYF.

V is TRBV24-1 and J is TRBJ2-3; 8 bases are shared with TRBD1. In germline, CDR1 is KGHDR, CDR2 SFDVKD. With V trimmed by 9 bases and J by 3 bases, 7 bases remained unmatched. This CDR3 has 14 amino acids. Here the CDR3 reads CATESNRGTDTQYF. The DNA of the CDR3 is TGTGCCACCGAGTCCAACAGGGGGACAGATACGCAGTATTTT.

This clone was observed a handful of times. This chain uses TRBV20-1 with TRBJ2-2; D remains unclear. This CDR3 has 12 amino acids. Germline lookup yields CDR1 DFQATT and CDR2 SNEGSKA (reference sequence). V dropped 3 bases and J dropped 3 bases, with 5 bases sitting between them. CDR3 in amino acids: CSASGDTGELFF. Here the CDR3 DNA reads TGCAGTGCTAGTGGGGACACCGGGGAGCTGTTTTTT.

The chain recombines TRBV27 with TRBJ1-2, with TRBD1 matching over 11 bases. The length of the CDR3 is 14 residues. With V trimmed by 6 bases and J by 8 bases, 8 bases remained unmatched. Germline CDR1 and CDR2: MNHEY and SMNVEV (reference sequence). CDR3 coding DNA: TGTGCCAGCAGCTCCCCGGGACAGGGGGAAGGCTACACCTTC. Encoded protein: CASSSPGQGEGYTF.

V gene TRBV4-3 combines with J gene TRBJ2-5; D remains ambiguous. Germline V gene lookup returns CDR1 LGHNA and CDR2 YSLEER. Trimming removed 4 bases at V and 2 bases at J, with 8 bases between. This CDR3 is built from 13 residues. The CDR3: CASSRQTQETQYF. CDR3 sequence (DNA): TGCGCCAGCAGCCGCCAGACGCAAGAGACCCAGTACTTC.

The chain carries TRBV3-1 (or the pseudogene TRBV3-2) and TRBJ2-3; TRBD2 matches 7 bases. The CDR3 extends over 17 amino acids. The ends lost 4 bases at V and 2 bases at J; junction bases unmatched: 12. Germline V gene lookup returns CDR1 LGHDT and CDR2 YNNKEL (reference sequence). The DNA for the CDR3 is TGTGCCAGCAGCCCAGGAACGGGGAGGGGCTACACAGATACGCAGTATTTT. Translation: CASSPGTGRGYTDTQYF.

The V gene is TRBV11-2, the J gene TRBJ2-5; perhaps TRBD1 as D (8 bases). Deletions cut 2 bases from V and 5 bases from J, with 21 bases between. CDR3 length: 17 amino acids. Germline V CDR1 and CDR2: SGHAT, FQNNGV. The CDR3: CASSLRALGQGGETQYF. The CDR3 nucleotides are TGTGCCAGCAGCTTAAGGGCTTTAGGACAGGGAGGGGAGACCCAGTACTTC.

The chain combines TRBV6-1 with TRBJ2-1; a possible D gene is TRBD1 (5 bases). Germline V gene lookup returns CDR1 MNHNS and CDR2 SASEGT. V dropped 2 bases and J dropped 0 bases, with 8 bases sitting between them. The CDR3 extends over 15 amino acids. The CDR3 sequence: CASSEHRFSYNEQFF. CDR3 bases: TGTGCCAGCAGTGAACACAGGTTCTCCTACAATGAGCAGTTCTTC.

This clone appeared a few times. V is TRBV6-5 and J is TRBJ1-5, with 8 nucleotides matching TRBD1. Germline V gene data show CDR1 as MNHEY and CDR2 as SVGAGI. V trimming: 8 bases; J trimming: 11 bases; junction bases outside the gene matches: 14. This CDR3 is built from 14 residues. CDR3 sequence reads: CASYGTGRFGAQHF. The DNA for the CDR3 is TGTGCCAGCTACGGGACAGGACGATTTGGGGCCCAGCATTTT.

The genes are TRBV24-1 and TRBJ2-2, with TRBD1 matching over 9 bases. Germline loops: CDR1 KGHDR, CDR2 SFDVKD. The length of the CDR3 is 16 residues. V dropped 3 bases and J dropped 4; count of bases not matched to a gene: 5. The CDR3 bases are TGTGCCACCAGTGATCCCGGGACAGGGTTCACCGGGGAGCTGTTTTTT. Its translation: CATSDPGTGFTGELFF.

This clone has only one observation. The chain recombines TRBV5-6 with TRBJ1-6; D is uncertain. Trimming pared 4 bases from V and 4 bases from J, leaving 15 bases between. The length of the CDR3 is 16 residues. Looked up from germline, CDR1 is SGHDT and CDR2 is YYEEEE. CDR3 region: CASSKGPMVYNSPLHF. The CDR3 DNA follows: TGTGCCAGCAGCAAAGGACCGATGGTTTATAATTCACCCCTCCACTTT.

The chain links TRBV6-1 to TRBJ1-6; 7 positions match TRBD1. The CDR3 contains 15 residues. Losses at the gene ends were 0 bases for V and 6 bases for J; bases not matched to a gene: 2. Germline V lookup: CDR1 MNHNS, CDR2 SASEGT. CDR3 in amino acids: CASSEAQGVNSPLHF. DNA for the CDR3: TGTGCCAGCAGTGAAGCGCAGGGGGTTAATTCACCCCTCCACTTT.

The chain recombines TRBV19 with TRBJ2-2; weak D call: TRBD1 (7 bases). The germline V gene encodes CDR1 LNHDA and CDR2 SQIVND (reference sequence). Trimming removed 3 bases at V and 8 bases at J, with 22 bases between. The CDR3 consists of 17 residues. DNA for the CDR3: TGTGCCAGTAGTATTAGCAGGGGGGTTATCCCTTTGGGGGAGCTGTTTTTT. This encodes CASSISRGVIPLGELFF.

V and J are TRBV4-1 and TRBJ1-5; D not resolved. Trimming took 0 bases from V and 11 from J, leaving 17 bases between them. CDR1 is MGHRA and CDR2 is YSYEKL in the germline V gene. The CDR3 consists of 15 residues. This CDR3 reads CASSQDPTGVRAQHF. For the CDR3, the DNA is TGCGCCAGCAGCCAAGATCCGACTGGCGTCAGAGCCCAGCATTTT.

This clone showed up just a few times. The J gene is TRBJ1-4, the V gene TRBV6-5, with D unclear. Trimming took off 2 bases at V and 0 bases at J, with 10 bases between the two ends. Looked up from germline, CDR1 is MNHEY and CDR2 is SVGAGI. The CDR3 spans 16 residues. This chain's CDR3 is CASSYDRPATNEKLFF. The CDR3 coding sequence is TGTGCCAGCAGTTACGATCGGCCAGCAACTAATGAAAAACTGTTTTTT.

The rearrangement uses TRBV5-1 and TRBJ1-3; perhaps TRBD1 as D (6 bases). The germline V gene encodes CDR1 SGHRS and CDR2 YFSETQ. Between the trimmed V and J ends, which lost 3 bases and 0 bases, there was a span of 13 bases. The CDR3 runs 16 residues. CDR3 region: CASSSDRQFSGNTIYF. CDR3 DNA sequence: TGCGCCAGCAGCTCGGACAGACAATTCTCTGGAAACACCATATATTTT.

Written as DNA, the CDR3 is TGCGCCAGCAGTGCGCCCGGGGACCGCACAGATACGCAGTATTTT. This gives the protein CASSAPGDRTDTQYF. J is TRBJ2-3 and V is TRBV10-1; D tentatively fits TRBD1 or TRBD2 (5 bases each). Germline V gene data show CDR1 as WNHNN and CDR2 as SYGVQD (reference sequence). The CDR3 runs to 15 residues. Between the trimmed V and J ends, which lost 4 bases and 1 base, there was a span of 12 bases.

This clone was found once. This chain joins TRBV24-1 and TRBJ1-2; D remains ambiguous. CDR1 is KGHDR and CDR2 is SFDVKD in the germline V gene. The CDR3 has 15 amino acids. Trimming took 2 bases from V and 2 from J, leaving 11 bases between them. CDR3 DNA sequence: TGTGCCACCAGTGATTCGTCAGCGGGCAACTATGGCTACACCTTC. It is translated as CATSDSSAGNYGYTF.

V is TRBV19 and J is TRBJ1-2; the match to TRBD1 covers 8 bases. The CDR3 sequence is 16 residues long. V dropped 6 bases and J dropped 4; count of bases not matched to a gene: 13. The germline V gene has CDR1 LNHDA and CDR2 SQIVND (reference sequence). CDR3 loop: CASSAPGTGSAYGYTF. DNA for the CDR3: TGTGCCAGTAGCGCACCCGGGACAGGTTCTGCCTATGGCTACACCTTC. The full variable domain, completed using reference TRBV19 and TRBJ1-2, is DGGITQSPKYLFRKEGQNVTLSCEQNLNHDAMYWYRQDPGQGLRLIYYSQIVNDFQKGDIAEGYSVSREKKESFPLTVTSAQKNPTAFYLCASSAPGTGSAYGYTFGSGTRLTVV.

A note on this clone: The junction differs from germline at one of its ends, possibly a read error. The CDR3 sequence: CASSPLTAQNAEAFF. CDR3 bases: TGTGCCAGCTCACCACTTACAGCCCAGAACGCTGAAGCTTTCTTT. The chain is built from TRBV18 and TRBJ1-1; D unresolved. The germline CDR1 and CDR2 sequences are KGHSH and LQKENI. The CDR3 loop spans 15 amino acids.